One sample yielded the 17 T cell receptor beta chains listed below, sequenced in a study of beta chain features in type 1 diabetes (dated by TCRdb to the late 2010s). The library was produced with the immunoSEQ multiplex PCR assay. The entire isolated RNA was reverse transcribed using the High Capacity cDNA Reverse Transcription Kit, and thus expressed TCRB transcripts were sequenced. As stored in TCRdb, this immuneACCESS dataset retains in-frame rearrangements with V and J assigned. A fraction of the clones does not appear; measured against another copy, unresolved V genes explain less than half of the discrepancy, and the remainder lacks a known reason. This sample gives 400,000 to 550,000 clones in total; 9.5% to 12% of them show up just once. The ten largest account for about 0.045% of the sample. Sequenced input: naive CD4+ T cells from blood. What this sample's cell subset or site label stands for: true naive CD4+ T cells. The source is a woman under 30 in good health.

V is TRBV5-1 and J is TRBJ2-1; 10 bases are a match to TRBD1. Per the germline V gene, CDR1 is SGHRS and CDR2 is YFSETQ. Losses at the gene ends were 4 bases for V and 1 base for J; bases not matched to a gene: 5. The CDR3 extends over 16 amino acids. The CDR3 region has the DNA TGCGCCAGCAGCCGGACAGGGGGAAAATCCTACAATGAGCAGTTCTTC. This codes for CASSRTGGKSYNEQFF.

Only a few counts were recorded for this clone. The chain recombines TRBV7-2 with TRBJ2-1; 11 nucleotides line up with TRBD2. This CDR3 is 16 amino acids long. The V gene end was trimmed by 6 bases and the J gene end by 4 bases; junction bases not matched to a gene: 8. Germline values: CDR1 SGHTA, CDR2 FQGNSA. CDR3 region: CASRRLLAGGYNEQFF. The CDR3 nucleotides are TGTGCCAGCAGACGCCTGCTAGCGGGGGGTTACAATGAGCAGTTCTTC.

This chain joins TRBV19 and TRBJ2-3; D is unresolved. Germline CDR1 is LNHDA and CDR2 is SQIVND (reference sequence). The CDR3 has 15 residues. The V end lost 4 bases, the J end lost 0 bases, and 11 bases lay between the germline ends. The CDR3 here is CASSRGSVSTDTQYF. The DNA for the CDR3 is TGTGCCAGTAGTAGAGGATCCGTAAGCACAGATACGCAGTATTTT. The full variable domain, rest sourced from reference TRBV19 and TRBJ2-3, is DGGITQSPKYLFRKEGQNVTLSCEQNLNHDAMYWYRQDPGQGLRLIYYSQIVNDFQKGDIAEGYSVSREKKESFPLTVTSAQKNPTAFYLCASSRGSVSTDTQYFGPGTRLTVL.

In this sample, this clone turned up a few times. The V call is TRBV25-1, the J call TRBJ1-6; D possibly corresponds to TRBD1 (5 bases). CDR3 length equals 14 residues. Trimming took off 5 bases at V and 9 bases at J, with 14 bases between the two ends. Per germline, CDR1 MGHDK and CDR2 SYGVNS. Here the CDR3 DNA reads TGTGCCAGCAGTAGGGGACTGGTTAGTTCACCCCTCCACTTT. It yields the protein CASSRGLVSSPLHF. The complete variable domain, with remaining parts taken from reference TRBV25-1 and TRBJ1-6, reads EADIYQTPRYLVIGTGKKITLECSQTMGHDKMYWYQQDPGMELHLIHYSYGVNSTEKGDLSSESTVSRIRTEHFPLTLESARPSHTSQYLCASSRGLVSSPLHFGNGTRLTVT.

This chain uses TRBV29-1 with TRBJ2-2; D unclear. Looked up from germline, CDR1 is SQVTM and CDR2 is ANQGSEA. V lost 5 bases, J lost 0 bases, and 10 bases lay in between. The CDR3 is made up of 14 amino acids. The CDR3 spells CSVLSVANTGELFF. CDR3 in DNA: TGCAGCGTTCTGTCGGTCGCGAACACCGGGGAGCTGTTTTTT.

Remarks on this clone: Other DNA sequences in the same sample also yield this CDR3. V usage is TRBV20-1 and J usage is TRBJ2-3; D is undetermined. CDR3 size: 11 residues. Trimming pared 1 base from V and 5 bases from J, leaving 4 bases between. The germline V gene has CDR1 DFQATT and CDR2 SNEGSKA (reference sequence). CDR3 region: CSARVGDTQYF. In DNA, the CDR3 is TGCAGTGCTAGAGTTGGAGATACGCAGTATTTT.

The chain has TRBV15 and TRBJ2-3, with D uncertain. The CDR3 spans 14 residues. The V gene lost 0 bases and the J gene lost 6 bases, with 10 bases spanning the gap. Germline V gives CDR1 LNHNV, CDR2 YYDKDF (reference sequence). The CDR3 region is CATSRETPRDTQYF. CDR3 coding DNA: TGTGCCACCAGCAGAGAGACACCGCGGGATACGCAGTATTTT.

This clone has only a few counts. The chain recombines TRBV30 with TRBJ2-7; TRBD1 matches at 9 bases. The CDR3 runs to 16 residues. The germline gives CDR1 GTSNPN, CDR2 SVGIG (reference sequence). The junction had 11 bases not matched to a gene; V was cut back by 2 bases and J by 3 bases. The CDR3, as DNA: TGTGCCTGGAGTCCGAAGGCCGGGACAGGGTACTACGAGCAGTACTTC. This encodes CAWSPKAGTGYYEQYF.

This clone was counted only a few times. The genes are TRBV19 and TRBJ2-7; D is possibly TRBD2 (5 bases). Germline CDR1 LNHDA, CDR2 SQIVND (reference sequence). Trimming removed 3 bases at V and 5 bases at J, with 14 bases between. The CDR3 covers 14 residues. As DNA, the CDR3 is TGTGCCAGTAGTATTACATGGACTTCCGACGAGCAGTACTTC. Its translation: CASSITWTSDEQYF.

This chain connects TRBV7-9 to TRBJ2-1; TRBD1 aligns across 7 bases. CDR3 length: 13 amino acids. V lost 3 bases to trimming and J lost 8 bases; unmatched junction nucleotides: 4. From germline, CDR1 is SEHNR and CDR2 FQNEAQ (reference sequence). This CDR3 is CASSFLDRDEQFF. CDR3 DNA sequence: TGTGCCAGCAGCTTTCTAGACAGGGATGAGCAGTTCTTC.

This clone was counted only a few times. This chain's CDR3 is CASSLPGGTTDTQYF. CDR3 bases: TGCGCCAGCAGCTTGCCCGGGGGAACCACAGATACGCAGTATTTT. V and J are TRBV5-1 and TRBJ2-3; D may be TRBD2 (6 bases). The germline V gene has CDR1 SGHRS and CDR2 YFSETQ. The CDR3 is 15 amino acids. With 1 base removed from V and 2 bases from J, the gap between germline ends came to 11 bases.

In its sample, this clone was seen a few times. The chain carries TRBV14 and TRBJ2-5; no definite D call. With 4 bases removed from V and 7 bases from J, the gap between germline ends came to 13 bases. The CDR3 is made up of 13 amino acids. Germline V gene data show CDR1 as SGHDN and CDR2 as FVKESK. CDR3 in DNA: TGTGCCAGCAGCCTAAGCGTAACAGTGACCCAGTACTTC. It translates to CASSLSVTVTQYF.

The V and J genes are TRBV6-6 and TRBJ2-6, with TRBD2 as a possible D gene (6 bases). The CDR3 totals 14 residues. Trimming took off 8 bases at V and 0 bases at J, with 8 bases between the two ends. The germline gives CDR1 MNHNY, CDR2 SVGAGI (reference sequence). CDR3 nucleotide sequence: TGTGCCAGCCGGGGGTACTCTGGGGCCAACGTCCTGACTTTC. As protein: CASRGYSGANVLTF.

The chain uses TRBV11-2 and TRBJ2-2; no definite D call. Germline V gives CDR1 SGHAT, CDR2 FQNNGV. The germline V and J ends were trimmed by 5 bases and 6 bases, with 16 bases remaining between them. The CDR3 is 15 residues long. CDR3 DNA: TGTGCCAGCAGCCACCACAGAGTATCTGCCGGGGAGCTGTTTTTT. This sequence encodes CASSHHRVSAGELFF.

This clone appeared a few times. The chain has TRBV7-2 and TRBJ2-1, with TRBD2 as a possible D gene (5 bases). Germline CDR1 and CDR2: SGHTA and FQGNSA. Trimming took off 5 bases at V and 8 bases at J, with 19 bases between the two ends. The CDR3 contains 15 residues. CDR3 protein: CASSPWTGFGDEQFF. Written as DNA, the CDR3 is TGTGCCAGCAGCCCCTGGACTGGTTTCGGGGATGAGCAGTTCTTC.

This clone was seen a few times. This chain connects TRBV7-2 to TRBJ2-5, with D possibly matching TRBD2 (5 bases). The germline gives CDR1 SGHTA, CDR2 FQGNSA. The CDR3 length is 14 residues. Trimming cost V 2 bases and J 2 bases, with 9 bases left between them. CDR3: CASSLRGDQETQYF. The CDR3 DNA sequence: TGTGCCAGCAGCTTACGGGGTGATCAAGAGACCCAGTACTTC.

This clone has a handful of counts. V gene TRBV7-9 combines with J gene TRBJ2-1; either TRBD1 or TRBD2 may fit D (6 bases each). CDR3 length: 14 amino acids. Trimming removed 5 bases at V and 9 bases at J, with 17 bases between. The V gene's germline CDR1 is SEHNR and CDR2 FQNEAQ (reference sequence). This chain's CDR3 is CASSPYRGLGEQFF. The DNA of the CDR3 is TGTGCCAGCAGCCCATATCGGGGGCTTGGTGAGCAGTTCTTC.